A selection of T cell receptor beta chains follows, all from one sample in a study of blood T cell repertoires in COVID-19. Here immunoSEQ multiplex PCR was the method, and the copy in TCRdb shows in-frame clones only, minus some. This sample has roughly 150,000 clones, with 90% found just once. The sample taken for sequencing was peripheral blood. All receptors derive from a man in his fifties or sixties with active or convalescent COVID-19. Both conserved end residues are part of each CDR3. Each record gives: D gene, J gene, V gene, clone size, CDR3 DNA, CDR3 protein. D genes are given only for firm matches. Clone sizes are given selectively: once, few, many, or a class where the clone is expanded.

. TRBJ2-7 TRBV24-1 . TGTGCCACCAGTGACTCAACAGGGACCTACGAGCAGTACTTC CATSDSTGTYEQYF
TRBD2 TRBJ2-7 TRBV6-5 . TGTGCCAGCAGTTACGCACTAGCGGACTACGAGCAGTACTTC CASSYALADYEQYF
. TRBJ1-5 TRBV3-1/TRBV3-2 . TGTGCCAGCAGCCAAACGTTAGATCAGCCCCAGCATTTT CASSQTLDQPQHF
. TRBJ2-3 TRBV29-1 . TGCAGCGCCGACGGGGGAAGCACAGATACGCAGTATTTT CSADGGSTDTQYF
. TRBJ2-5 TRBV28 . TGTGCCAGCAGTTCGCCCGGTGGAGAGACCCAGTACTTC CASSSPGGETQYF
TRBD2 TRBJ2-7 TRBV5-4 . TGTGCCAGCAGCACCGTCCCGGCGGGAGGTTCCTACGAGCAGTACTTC CASSTVPAGGSYEQYF
. TRBJ2-3 TRBV6-5 . TGTGCCAGCAGCCAGGACAGCTATAGCACAGATACGCAGTATTTT CASSQDSYSTDTQYF
. TRBJ1-2 TRBV9 . TGTGCCAGCAGCGTCCCAGGGAATAATGGCTACACCTTC CASSVPGNNGYTF
TRBD2 TRBJ2-3 TRBV6-1 . TGTGCCAGCAGTGAGCTAGCGGGAGGTCTCACAGATACGCAGTATTTT CASSELAGGLTDTQYF
. TRBJ2-7 TRBV7-9 few TGTGCCAGCAGCTTAGCCACCGGGGTAAACTCCTACGAGCAGTACTTC CASSLATGVNSYEQYF
. TRBJ1-1 TRBV24-1 . TGTGCCACCAGTGACTCCGGTAACACTGAAGCTTTCTTT CATSDSGNTEAFF
. TRBJ2-5 TRBV4-2 . TGTGCCAGCAGCCAAGATCGGCGCGCAGGGACCCAGTACTTC CASSQDRRAGTQYF
. TRBJ2-3 TRBV30 . TGTGCCTGGGATACTAGCACAGATACGCAGTATTTT CAWDTSTDTQYF
TRBD1 TRBJ1-4 TRBV9 . TGTGCCAGCAGCGTAGAGTCCGGGACAGTAAATGAAAAACTGTTTTTT CASSVESGTVNEKLFF
TRBD2 TRBJ2-1 TRBV25-1 . TGTGCCAGCAGTGAATCTCGTGGGACTAGCGAGAATGAGCAGTTCTTC CASSESRGTSENEQFF
TRBD1 TRBJ2-7 TRBV27 . TGTGCCAGCAGTTTATCTGGACAGGGGTTGACCTACGAGCAGTACTTC CASSLSGQGLTYEQYF
. TRBJ1-5 TRBV3-1/TRBV3-2 . TGTGCCAGCAGCCAAGATTCAGGACAGCCCCAGCATTTT CASSQDSGQPQHF
. TRBJ1-2 TRBV20-1 . TGCAGTGCTAGTGGAACCCAGGGTTTTGGCTACACCTTC CSASGTQGFGYTF
TRBD1 TRBJ1-1 TRBV5-1 once TGCGCCAGCAGCCCGGACAGGGGCGGCACTGAAGCTTTCTTT CASSPDRGGTEAFF
. TRBJ1-5 TRBV19 few TGTGCCAGTAGTATGCAGGCCAGGCAGCCCCAGCATTTT CASSMQARQPQHF
TRBD1 TRBJ1-2 TRBV19 once TGTGCCAGTAGTATTTTCGCTGGACAGGGGATGGGCTATGGCTACACCTTC CASSIFAGQGMGYGYTF
. TRBJ1-5 TRBV2 . TGTGCCAGCAGACGGTATAGCAATCAGCCCCAGCATTTT CASRRYSNQPQHF
TRBD1 TRBJ1-2 TRBV6-5 . TGTGCCAGCAGAGGACAGGACCGGGTTGGAGGCTACACCTTC CASRGQDRVGGYTF
. TRBJ1-1 TRBV19 . TGTGCCAGTAGTATAGATGGTGGCAGGCAGAGGGCTGAAGCTTTCTTT CASSIDGGRQRAEAFF
TRBD1 TRBJ2-7 TRBV6-6 . TGTGCCAGCAGAGCCGGGACAGGGGTTGAGCAGTACTTC CASRAGTGVEQYF
. TRBJ2-3 TRBV5-1 . TGCGCCAGCGCACAGGGTAACACTGATACGCAGTATTTT CASAQGNTDTQYF
TRBD1 TRBJ2-7 TRBV5-4 . TGTGCCAGCAGCTTGCCGTACCCATCCGGGACAGCGTTCTACGAGCAGTACTTC CASSLPYPSGTAFYEQYF
. TRBJ1-1 TRBV7-6 . TGTGCCAGCAGCTTAGGCTTGCCCGCCAGCACTGAAGCTTTCTTT CASSLGLPASTEAFF
. TRBJ1-2 TRBV5-1 . TGCGCCAGCAGCTTGGACAGCGGCTACACCTTC CASSLDSGYTF
. TRBJ2-2 TRBV18 . TGTGCCAGCTCACCGGGCAGGGAGGACACCGGGGAGCTGTTTTTT CASSPGREDTGELFF
. TRBJ1-6 TRBV27 . TGTGCCAGCAGTTTCCGTAGCTCCTATAATTCACCCCTCCACTTT CASSFRSSYNSPLHF
. TRBJ2-5 TRBV19 once TGTGCCAGTAGTATAGAAAGCGGCAGGGGTTACTCGGGGACCCAGTACTTC CASSIESGRGYSGTQYF
. TRBJ1-2 TRBV3-1/TRBV3-2 . TGTGCCAGCAGCCAAGGGGGGGTGAACTATGGCTACACCTTC CASSQGGVNYGYTF
. TRBJ1-2 TRBV10-3 few TGTGCCATCAGTGAGTCAGAGGTTAACTATGGCTACACCTTC CAISESEVNYGYTF
. TRBJ1-1 TRBV5-6 . TGTGCCAGCAGCCTGCGCGAAACAGGCGGCGCTGAAGCTTTCTTT CASSLRETGGAEAFF
TRBD1 TRBJ1-1 TRBV11-3 . TGTGCCAGCAGCCCTACAGGGGAGTACACTGAAGCTTTCTTT CASSPTGEYTEAFF
. TRBJ2-4 TRBV7-2 . TGTGCCAGCAGCTCCAATTGGGGGGTTCAAAACATTCAGTACTTC CASSSNWGVQNIQYF
TRBD2 TRBJ2-7 TRBV30 once TGTGCCTGGAGTGTAGGCGGGAGTGTCTACGAGCAGTACTTC CAWSVGGSVYEQYF
. TRBJ1-2 TRBV18 . TGTGCCAGCTCAGGTTCGAGCTTACGGAACTATGGCTACACCTTC CASSGSSLRNYGYTF
. TRBJ2-3 TRBV9 . TGTGCCAGCAGCGCGAGCACAGATACGCAGTATTTT CASSASTDTQYF
. TRBJ1-6 TRBV9 . TGTGCCAGCAGCGCCACGATGAGGACAGAGAATTCACCCCTCCACTTT CASSATMRTENSPLHF
. TRBJ1-1 TRBV12-3/TRBV12-4 . TGTGCCAGCAGTTTGCAGGAGGGCACTGAAGCTTTCTTT CASSLQEGTEAFF
. TRBJ1-1 TRBV19 . TGTGCCAGTAGTATACAGGAGCCGGGAACTGAAGCTTTCTTT CASSIQEPGTEAFF
. TRBJ1-1 TRBV27 . TGTGCCAGCGGAAGGGGAGGTACTGAAGCTTTCTTT CASGRGGTEAFF
. TRBJ1-3 TRBV7-9 . TGTGCCAGCCCCCGAGGCGAGCCATCTGGAAACACCATATATTTT CASPRGEPSGNTIYF
. TRBJ2-7 TRBV5-1 . TGCGCCAGCAGCCCGCTCGCGATACAGGCCTACGAGCAGTACTTC CASSPLAIQAYEQYF
TRBD2 TRBJ2-1 TRBV3-1/TRBV3-2 . TGTGCCAGCAGCCAAGTAGGGACTAACTACAATGAGCAGTTCTTC CASSQVGTNYNEQFF